Described below is a single T cell receptor beta chain sequence and its context. It lacks a known antigen. Within one base of it there is no much larger clone, and no base qualities were kept. The sample's treatment or condition, from its label and the paper: allogeneic hematopoietic cell transplantation with graft depleted of TCRalphabeta T cells and CD19 B cells. Transplant recipients were children who received TCRalphabeta/CD19-depleted allogeneic hematopoietic cell grafts. The data belong to a study of T-cell reconstitution after alpha-beta-depleted transplantation in children (dated by TCRdb to 2015 to 2016). General notes on the study: The study quantitatively tracked T-cell immune reconstitution after TCRalphabeta/CD19-depleted allogeneic hematopoietic cell transplantation in children using TCR repertoire profiling. What the study reported, not specific to this receptor: The frequencies of hyperexpanded clones fell over the following months, and after one year, T-cell counts and TCRbeta diversity were mostly attributed to newly produced T cells. In some patients, the high TCRbeta diversity seen at day 60 was put down to recipient T cells and intrathymic progenitors that had survived conditioning. The apparently early alphabetaT-cell count recovery about two months after transplant was reportedly dependent on only several hundred rapidly expanded clones derived from non-depleted graft cells.

Library generation was performed with PCR. The sequencing machine was an Illumina HiSeq 2500. To normalize quantification of the TCRbeta repertoire, the TCR libraries were built with molecular barcoding that relied on unique molecular identifiers. Starting from the raw public reads, TCRdb applied fastp trimming at Q25, assembled clones with MiXCR and retained in-frame beta chains. Merged by CDR3 protein, the rows form single entries marked with the most common genes and DNA. The sample data list about 440,000 distinct CDR3 sequences, and around two fifths of these were observed just once. Of the sample, under 30% is held by the ten largest clones. V is pared back by 0 bases and J by 7 bases, with 15 bases lying between the germline termini. CDR1 and CDR2, looked up from the germline V gene, are LGHNA and YNFKEQ. The CDR3 spans 15 residues, from the cysteine through the phenylalanine. Only the CDR3 DNA is retained, 45 bases long and in frame from the first base.

Sequencing used PBMCs, obtained before TCRalphabeta/CD19-depleted stem cell transplant. The sequence derives from a girl aged 2 to 10 with aplastic anemia, due to receive a stem cell transplant. The sequence is built from TRBV4-2 and TRBJ1-1; the D gene cannot be named for sure. The nucleotide sequence reads as follows: TGTGCCAGCAGCCAAGAAATTGCGGGCCTTGGTGAAGCTTTCTTT. Its translation is CASSQEIAGLGEAFF.